This T cell receptor beta chain comes out of a study of blood T cell repertoires in COVID-19. The overall study: The analysed material was cDNA or gDNA that came from T cells, B-cell-depleted T cells, or PBMCs.

The method was immunoSEQ multiplex PCR; TCRdb's version includes in-frame clones alone and lacks a portion of them. The repertoire holds around 300,000 clones, approximately 91% seen once, with 0.85% to 0.95% in the top ten. Unmatched junction bases numbered 6, after V lost 6 bases and J lost 1 base. The CDR3 totals 16 residues. CDR1 is WNHNN and CDR2 is SYGVQD in the germline V gene (reference sequence). The gene calls are TRBV10-1 and TRBJ2-1, with 10 bases matching TRBD2. The receptor was isolated from a woman aged 40 to 49 who had recovered from COVID-19. Sequencing input: peripheral blood. CDR3 sequence: CASSSGLAESYNEQFF. The CDR3 bases are TGCGCCAGCAGCTCCGGACTAGCGGAATCCTACAATGAGCAGTTCTTC.